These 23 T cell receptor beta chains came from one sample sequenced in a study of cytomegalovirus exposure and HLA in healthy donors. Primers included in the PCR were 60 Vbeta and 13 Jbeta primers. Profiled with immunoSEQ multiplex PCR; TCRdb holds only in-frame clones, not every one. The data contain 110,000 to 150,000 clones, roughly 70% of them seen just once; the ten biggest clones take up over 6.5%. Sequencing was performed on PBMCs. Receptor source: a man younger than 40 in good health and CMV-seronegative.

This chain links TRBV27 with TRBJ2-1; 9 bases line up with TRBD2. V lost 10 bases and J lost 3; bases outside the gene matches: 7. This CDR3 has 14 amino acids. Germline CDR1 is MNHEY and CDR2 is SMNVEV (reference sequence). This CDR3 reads CANPQREVYNEQFF. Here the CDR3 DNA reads TGTGCCAATCCGCAGCGGGAGGTCTACAATGAGCAGTTCTTC.

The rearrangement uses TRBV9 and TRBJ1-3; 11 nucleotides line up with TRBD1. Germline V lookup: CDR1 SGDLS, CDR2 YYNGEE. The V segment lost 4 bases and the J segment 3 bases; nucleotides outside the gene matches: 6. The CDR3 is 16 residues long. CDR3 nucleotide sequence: TGTGCCAGCAGCTCTCAGGACAGGGGGCTTGGAAACACCATATATTTT. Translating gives CASSSQDRGLGNTIYF.

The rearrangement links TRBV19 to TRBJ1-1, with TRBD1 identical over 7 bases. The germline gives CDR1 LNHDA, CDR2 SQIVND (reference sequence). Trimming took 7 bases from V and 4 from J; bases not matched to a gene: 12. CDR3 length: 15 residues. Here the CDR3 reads CASKKGGQGATEAFF. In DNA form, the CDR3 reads TGTGCCAGTAAGAAAGGGGGCCAAGGGGCCACTGAAGCTTTCTTT.

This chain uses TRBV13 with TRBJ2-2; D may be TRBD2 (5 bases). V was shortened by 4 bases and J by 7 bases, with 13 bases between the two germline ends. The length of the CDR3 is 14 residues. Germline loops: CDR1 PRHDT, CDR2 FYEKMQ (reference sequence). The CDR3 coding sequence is TGTGCCAGCAGCTCCCGGGAAGTGGACGGGGAGCTGTTTTTT. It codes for CASSSREVDGELFF.

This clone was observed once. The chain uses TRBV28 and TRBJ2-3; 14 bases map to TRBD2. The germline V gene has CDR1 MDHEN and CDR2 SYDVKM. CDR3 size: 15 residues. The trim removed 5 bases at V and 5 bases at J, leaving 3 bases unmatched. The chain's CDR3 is CASSLGTSGGDTQYF. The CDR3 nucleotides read TGTGCCAGCAGTCTCGGGACTAGCGGGGGAGATACGCAGTATTTT.

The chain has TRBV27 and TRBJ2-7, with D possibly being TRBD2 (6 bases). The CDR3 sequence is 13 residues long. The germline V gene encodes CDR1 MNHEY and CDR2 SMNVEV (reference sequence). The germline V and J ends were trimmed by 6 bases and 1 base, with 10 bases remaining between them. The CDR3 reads CASSEGRSYEQYF. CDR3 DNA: TGTGCCAGCAGCGAAGGGAGGTCCTACGAGCAGTACTTC.

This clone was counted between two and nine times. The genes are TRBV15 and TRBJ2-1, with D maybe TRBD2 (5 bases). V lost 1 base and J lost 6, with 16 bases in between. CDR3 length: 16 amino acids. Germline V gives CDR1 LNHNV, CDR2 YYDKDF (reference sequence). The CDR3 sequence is CATSRGGLADGNEQFF. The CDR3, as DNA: TGTGCCACCAGCAGAGGTGGGCTAGCTGATGGCAATGAGCAGTTCTTC.

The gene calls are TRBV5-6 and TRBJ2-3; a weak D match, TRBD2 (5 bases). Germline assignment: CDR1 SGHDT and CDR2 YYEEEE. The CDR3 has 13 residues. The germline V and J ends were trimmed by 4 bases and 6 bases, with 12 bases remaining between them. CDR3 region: CASSLQSGDTQYF. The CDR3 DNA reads TGTGCCAGCAGCCTTCAATCGGGGGATACGCAGTATTTT.

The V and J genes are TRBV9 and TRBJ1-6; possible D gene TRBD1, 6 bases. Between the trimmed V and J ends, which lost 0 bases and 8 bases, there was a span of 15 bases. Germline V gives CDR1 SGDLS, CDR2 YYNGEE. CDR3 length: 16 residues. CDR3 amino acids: CASSVAPRGSDSPLHF. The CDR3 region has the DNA TGTGCCAGCAGCGTAGCCCCCAGGGGCAGCGATTCACCCCTCCACTTT.

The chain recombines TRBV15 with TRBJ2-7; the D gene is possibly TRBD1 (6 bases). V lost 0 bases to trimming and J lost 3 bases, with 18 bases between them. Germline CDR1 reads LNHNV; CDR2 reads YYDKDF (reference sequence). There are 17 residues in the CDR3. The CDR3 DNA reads TGTGCCACCAGCAGAGATACATTGGACAGCGAGAACTACGAGCAGTACTTC. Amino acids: CATSRDTLDSENYEQYF.

CDR3 nucleotides: TGCGCCAGCAGTGAGAGGACAACGGGGGGCTACGAGCAGTACTTC. This sequence encodes CASSERTTGGYEQYF. The rearrangement links TRBV10-1 to TRBJ2-7; 7 bases map to TRBD2. J lost 3 bases, V lost 2 bases, and 7 bases had no gene match. The germline CDR1 and CDR2 sequences are WNHNN and SYGVQD (reference sequence). The CDR3 sequence is 15 residues long.

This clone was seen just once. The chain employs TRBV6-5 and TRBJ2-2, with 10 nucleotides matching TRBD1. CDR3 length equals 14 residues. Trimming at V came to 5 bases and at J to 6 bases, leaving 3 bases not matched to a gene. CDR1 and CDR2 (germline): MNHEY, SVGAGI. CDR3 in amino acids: CASSGQGVAGELFF. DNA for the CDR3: TGTGCCAGCAGTGGACAGGGGGTGGCCGGGGAGCTGTTTTTT.

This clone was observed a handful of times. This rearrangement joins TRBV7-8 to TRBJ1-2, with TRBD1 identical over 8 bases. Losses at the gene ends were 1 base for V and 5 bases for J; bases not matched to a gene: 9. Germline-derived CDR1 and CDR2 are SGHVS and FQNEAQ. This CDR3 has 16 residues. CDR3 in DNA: TGTGCCAGCAGCTTAGTTCCCGGACAGGGTGGGTATGGCTACACCTTC. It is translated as CASSLVPGQGGYGYTF.

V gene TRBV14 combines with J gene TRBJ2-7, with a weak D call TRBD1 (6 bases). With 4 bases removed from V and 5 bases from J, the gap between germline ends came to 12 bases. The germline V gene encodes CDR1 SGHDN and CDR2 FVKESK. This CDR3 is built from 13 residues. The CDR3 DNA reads TGTGCCAGCAGCCCCACAGGGTATAACGAGCAGTACTTC. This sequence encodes CASSPTGYNEQYF.

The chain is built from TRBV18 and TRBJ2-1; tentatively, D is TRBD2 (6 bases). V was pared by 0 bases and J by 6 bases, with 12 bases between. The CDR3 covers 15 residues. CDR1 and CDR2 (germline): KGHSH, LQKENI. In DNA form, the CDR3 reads TGTGCCAGCTCACCACCCTCCCTAGCGAGCAATGAGCAGTTCTTC. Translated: CASSPPSLASNEQFF.

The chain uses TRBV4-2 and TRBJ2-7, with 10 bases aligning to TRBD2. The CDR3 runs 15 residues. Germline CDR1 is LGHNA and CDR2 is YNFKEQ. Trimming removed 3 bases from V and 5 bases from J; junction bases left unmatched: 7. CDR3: CASSQGTSALDEQYF. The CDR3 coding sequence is TGTGCCAGCAGCCAGGGGACTAGCGCCCTCGACGAGCAGTACTTC.

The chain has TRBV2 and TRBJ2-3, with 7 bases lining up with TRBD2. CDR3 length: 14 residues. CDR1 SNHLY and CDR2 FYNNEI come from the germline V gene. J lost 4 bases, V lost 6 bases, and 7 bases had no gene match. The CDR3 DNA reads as TGTGCCAGCAGGTCGGCGGGGGTCTCAGATACGCAGTATTTT. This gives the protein CASRSAGVSDTQYF.

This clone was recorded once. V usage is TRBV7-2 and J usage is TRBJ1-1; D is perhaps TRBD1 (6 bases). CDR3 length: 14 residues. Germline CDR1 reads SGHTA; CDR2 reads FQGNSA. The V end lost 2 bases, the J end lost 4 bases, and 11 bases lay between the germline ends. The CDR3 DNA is TGTGCCAGCAGCTTACAGGGGACGGGCACTGAAGCTTTCTTT. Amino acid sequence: CASSLQGTGTEAFF.

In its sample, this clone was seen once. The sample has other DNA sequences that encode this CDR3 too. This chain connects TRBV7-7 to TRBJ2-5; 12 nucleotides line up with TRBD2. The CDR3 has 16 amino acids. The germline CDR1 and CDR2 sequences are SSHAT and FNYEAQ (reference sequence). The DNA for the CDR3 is TGTGCTAGTAGCGATCCTAGCGGGGGGGCCCAAGAGACCCAGTACTTC. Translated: CASSDPSGGAQETQYF.

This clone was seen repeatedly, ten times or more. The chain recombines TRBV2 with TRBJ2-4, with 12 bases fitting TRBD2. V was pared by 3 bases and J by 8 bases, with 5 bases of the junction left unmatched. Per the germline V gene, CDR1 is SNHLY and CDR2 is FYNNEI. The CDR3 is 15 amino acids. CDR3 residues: CASSEYRLAGDIQYF. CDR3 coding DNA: TGTGCCAGCAGTGAGTATCGACTAGCGGGAGACATTCAGTACTTC. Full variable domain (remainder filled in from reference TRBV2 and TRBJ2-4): EPEVTQTPSHQVTQMGQEVILRCVPISNHLYFYWYRQILGQKVEFLVSFYNNEISEKSEIFDDQFSVERPDGSNFTLKIRSTKLEDSAMYFCASSEYRLAGDIQYFGAGTRLSVL.

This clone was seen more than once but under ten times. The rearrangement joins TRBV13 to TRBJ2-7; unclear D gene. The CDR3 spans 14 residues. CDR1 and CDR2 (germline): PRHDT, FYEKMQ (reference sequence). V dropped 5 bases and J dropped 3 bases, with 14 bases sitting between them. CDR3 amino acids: CASSPVSRHYEQYF. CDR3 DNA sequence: TGTGCCAGCAGCCCGGTTTCTCGACACTACGAGCAGTACTTC. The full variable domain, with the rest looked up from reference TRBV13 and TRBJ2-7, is AAGVIQSPRHLIKEKRETATLKCYPIPRHDTVYWYQQGPGQDPQFLISFYEKMQSDKGSIPDRFSAQQFSDYHSELNMSSLELGDSALYFCASSPVSRHYEQYFGPGTRLTVT.

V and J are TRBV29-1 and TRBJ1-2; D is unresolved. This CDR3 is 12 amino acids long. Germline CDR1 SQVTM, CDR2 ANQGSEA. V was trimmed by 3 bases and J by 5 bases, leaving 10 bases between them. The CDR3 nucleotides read TGCAGCGTTGAGGGCCAGTATTATGGCTACACCTTC. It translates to CSVEGQYYGYTF.

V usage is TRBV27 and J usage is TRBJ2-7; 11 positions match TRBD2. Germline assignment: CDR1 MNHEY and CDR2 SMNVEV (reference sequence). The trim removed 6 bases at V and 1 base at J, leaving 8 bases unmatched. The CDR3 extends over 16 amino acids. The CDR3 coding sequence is TGTGCCAGCAGGGGACTAGCGGAAATGCCGTCCTACGAGCAGTACTTC. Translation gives CASRGLAEMPSYEQYF.